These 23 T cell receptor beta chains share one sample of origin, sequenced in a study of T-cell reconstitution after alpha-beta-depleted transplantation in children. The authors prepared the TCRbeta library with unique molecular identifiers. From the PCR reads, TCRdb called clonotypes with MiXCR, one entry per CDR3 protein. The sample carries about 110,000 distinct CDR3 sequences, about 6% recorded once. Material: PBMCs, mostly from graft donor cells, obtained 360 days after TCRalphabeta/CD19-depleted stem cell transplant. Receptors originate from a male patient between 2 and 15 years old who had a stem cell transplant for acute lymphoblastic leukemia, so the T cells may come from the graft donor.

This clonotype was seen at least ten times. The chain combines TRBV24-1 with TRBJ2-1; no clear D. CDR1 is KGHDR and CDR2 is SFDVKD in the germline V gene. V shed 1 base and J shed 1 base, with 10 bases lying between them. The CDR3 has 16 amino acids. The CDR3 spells CATSDFPERSYNEQFF. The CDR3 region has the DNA TGTGCCACCAGTGATTTCCCGGAGCGATCCTACAATGAGCAGTTCTTC.

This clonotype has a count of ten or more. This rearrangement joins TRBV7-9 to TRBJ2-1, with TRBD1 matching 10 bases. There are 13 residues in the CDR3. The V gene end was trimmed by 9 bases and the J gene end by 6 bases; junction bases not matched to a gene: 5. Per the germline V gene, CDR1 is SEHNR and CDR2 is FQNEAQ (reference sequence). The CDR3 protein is CASRDRGPNEQFF. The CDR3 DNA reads TGTGCCAGTCGGGACAGGGGCCCCAATGAGCAGTTCTTC.

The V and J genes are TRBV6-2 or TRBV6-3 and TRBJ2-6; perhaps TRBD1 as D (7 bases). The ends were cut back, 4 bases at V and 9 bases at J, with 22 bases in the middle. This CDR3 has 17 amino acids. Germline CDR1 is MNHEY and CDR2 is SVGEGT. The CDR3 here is CASSLIQGFVGGNVLTF. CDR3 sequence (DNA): TGTGCCAGCAGTTTAATACAGGGGTTCGTGGGAGGCAACGTCCTGACTTTC.

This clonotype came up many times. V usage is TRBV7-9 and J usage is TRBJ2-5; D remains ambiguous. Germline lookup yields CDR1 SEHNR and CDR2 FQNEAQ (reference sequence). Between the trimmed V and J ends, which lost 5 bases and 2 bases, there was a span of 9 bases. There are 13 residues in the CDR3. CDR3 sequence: CASSPSSQETQYF. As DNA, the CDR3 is TGTGCCAGCAGCCCCTCGAGTCAAGAGACCCAGTACTTC.

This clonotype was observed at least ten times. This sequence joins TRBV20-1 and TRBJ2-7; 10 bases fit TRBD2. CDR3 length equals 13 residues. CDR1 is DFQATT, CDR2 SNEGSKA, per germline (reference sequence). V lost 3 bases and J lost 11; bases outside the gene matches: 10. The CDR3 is CSARAASGREEYF. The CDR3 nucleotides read TGCAGTGCTAGGGCGGCTAGCGGGAGAGAGGAGTACTTC.

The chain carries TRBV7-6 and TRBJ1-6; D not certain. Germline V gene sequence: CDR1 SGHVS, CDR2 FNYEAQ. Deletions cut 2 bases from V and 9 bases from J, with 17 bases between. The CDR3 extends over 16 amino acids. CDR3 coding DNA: TGTGCCAGCAGCTTACGACCGGGAGCCCTAGGTTCACCCCTCCACTTT. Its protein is CASSLRPGALGSPLHF. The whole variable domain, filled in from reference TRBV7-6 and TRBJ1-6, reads GAGVSQSPRYKVTKRGQDVALRCDPISGHVSLYWYRQALGQGPEFLTYFNYEAQQDKSGLPNDRFSAERPEGSISTLTIQRTEQRDSAMYRCASSLRPGALGSPLHFGNGTRLTVT.

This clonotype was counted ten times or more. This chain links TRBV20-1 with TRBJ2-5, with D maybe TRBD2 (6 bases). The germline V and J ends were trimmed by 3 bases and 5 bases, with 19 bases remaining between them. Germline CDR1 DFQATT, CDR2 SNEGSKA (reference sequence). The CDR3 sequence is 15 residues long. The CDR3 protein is CSASAPGGWGETQYF. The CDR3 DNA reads TGCAGTGCTAGCGCCCCAGGAGGGTGGGGGGAGACCCAGTACTTC.

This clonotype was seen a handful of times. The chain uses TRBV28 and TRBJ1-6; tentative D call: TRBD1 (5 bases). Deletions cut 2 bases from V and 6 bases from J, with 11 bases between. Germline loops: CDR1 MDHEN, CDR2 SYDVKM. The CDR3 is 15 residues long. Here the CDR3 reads CASSLHRLPNSPLHF. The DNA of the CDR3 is TGTGCCAGCAGTTTACACAGGTTACCTAATTCACCCCTCCACTTT.

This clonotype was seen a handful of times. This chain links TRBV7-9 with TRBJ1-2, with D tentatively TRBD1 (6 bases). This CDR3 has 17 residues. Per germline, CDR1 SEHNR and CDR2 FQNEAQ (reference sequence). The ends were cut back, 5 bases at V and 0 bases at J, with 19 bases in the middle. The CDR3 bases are TGTGCCAGCAGCCTTATATCGGGGGCAGGAGCTAACTATGGCTACACCTTC. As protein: CASSLISGAGANYGYTF.

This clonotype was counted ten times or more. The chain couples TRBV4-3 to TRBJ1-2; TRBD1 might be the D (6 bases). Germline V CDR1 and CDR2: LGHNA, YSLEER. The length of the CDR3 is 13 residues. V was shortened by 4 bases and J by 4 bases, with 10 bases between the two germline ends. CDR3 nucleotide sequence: TGCGCCAGCAGCCCCGGGGGCCTCTATGGCTACACCTTC. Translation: CASSPGGLYGYTF.

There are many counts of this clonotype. CDR3 region: CAISESTRVSGYTF. CDR3 DNA: TGTGCCATCAGTGAGTCGACCAGGGTTTCTGGCTACACCTTC. The chain couples TRBV10-3 to TRBJ1-2; tentative D call: TRBD1 (5 bases). V shed 0 bases and J shed 7 bases, with 12 bases lying between them. The germline V gene has CDR1 ENHRY and CDR2 SYGVKD. The CDR3 is made up of 14 amino acids.

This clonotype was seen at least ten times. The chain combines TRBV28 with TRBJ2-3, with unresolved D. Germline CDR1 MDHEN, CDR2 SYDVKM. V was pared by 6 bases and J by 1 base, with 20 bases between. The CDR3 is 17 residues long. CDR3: CASSRAARVARTDTQYF. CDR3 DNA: TGTGCCAGCAGCCGTGCCGCTAGGGTCGCCCGCACAGATACGCAGTATTTT.

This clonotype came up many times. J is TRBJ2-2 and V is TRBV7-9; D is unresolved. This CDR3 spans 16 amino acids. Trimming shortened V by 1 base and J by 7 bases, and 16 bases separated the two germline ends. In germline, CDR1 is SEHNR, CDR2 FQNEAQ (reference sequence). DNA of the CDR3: TGTGCCAGCAGCTTAGAAAGCGCAGAACCAAGCGGGGAGCTGTTTTTT. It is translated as CASSLESAEPSGELFF. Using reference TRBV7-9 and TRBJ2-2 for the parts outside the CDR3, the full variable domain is DTGVSQNPRHKITKRGQNVTFRCDPISEHNRLYWYRQTLGQGPEFLTYFQNEAQLEKSRLLSDRFSAERPKGSFSTLEIQRTEQGDSAMYLCASSLESAEPSGELFFGEGSRLTVL.

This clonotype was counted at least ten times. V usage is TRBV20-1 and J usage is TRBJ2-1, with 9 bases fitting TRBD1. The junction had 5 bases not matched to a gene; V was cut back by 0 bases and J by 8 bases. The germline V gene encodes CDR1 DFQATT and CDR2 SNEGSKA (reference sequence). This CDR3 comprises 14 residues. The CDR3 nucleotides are TGCAGTGCTAGAGACCAGACAGGGGGGTATGAGCAGTTCTTC. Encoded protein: CSARDQTGGYEQFF.

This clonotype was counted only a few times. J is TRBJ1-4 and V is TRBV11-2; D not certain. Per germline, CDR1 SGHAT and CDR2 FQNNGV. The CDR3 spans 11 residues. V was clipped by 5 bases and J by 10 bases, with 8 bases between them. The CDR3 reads CASSHVGKLFF. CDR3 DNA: TGTGCCAGCAGCCATGTAGGAAAACTGTTTTTT.

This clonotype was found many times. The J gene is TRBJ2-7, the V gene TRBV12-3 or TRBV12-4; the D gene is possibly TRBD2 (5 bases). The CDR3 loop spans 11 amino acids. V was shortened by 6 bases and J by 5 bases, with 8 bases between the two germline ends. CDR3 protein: CASSRRNEQYF. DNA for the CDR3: TGTGCCAGCAGCAGGAGGAACGAGCAGTACTTC.

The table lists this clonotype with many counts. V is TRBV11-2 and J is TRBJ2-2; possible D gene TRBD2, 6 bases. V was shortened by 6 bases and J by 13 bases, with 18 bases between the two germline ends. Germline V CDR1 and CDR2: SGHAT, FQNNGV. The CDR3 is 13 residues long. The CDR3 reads CASSSHPGDRLFF. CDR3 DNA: TGTGCCAGCAGTTCCCACCCGGGAGATCGGCTGTTTTTT.

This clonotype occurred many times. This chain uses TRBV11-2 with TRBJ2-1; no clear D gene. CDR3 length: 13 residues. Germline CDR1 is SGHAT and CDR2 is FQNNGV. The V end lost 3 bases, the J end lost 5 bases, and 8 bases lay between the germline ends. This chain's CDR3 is CASSFNIDNEQFF. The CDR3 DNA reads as TGTGCCAGCAGCTTTAACATAGACAATGAGCAGTTCTTC. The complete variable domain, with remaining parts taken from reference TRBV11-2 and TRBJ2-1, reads EAGVAQSPRYKIIEKRQSVAFWCNPISGHATLYWYQQILGQGPKLLIQFQNNGVVDDSQLPKDRFSAERLKGVDSTLKIQPAKLEDSAVYLCASSFNIDNEQFFGPGTRLTVL.

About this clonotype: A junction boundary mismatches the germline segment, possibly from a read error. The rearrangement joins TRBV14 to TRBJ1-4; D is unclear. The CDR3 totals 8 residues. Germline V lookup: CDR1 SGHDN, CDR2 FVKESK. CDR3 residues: CASSPQRF. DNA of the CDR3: TGTGCCAGCAGCCCGCAAAGGTTT.

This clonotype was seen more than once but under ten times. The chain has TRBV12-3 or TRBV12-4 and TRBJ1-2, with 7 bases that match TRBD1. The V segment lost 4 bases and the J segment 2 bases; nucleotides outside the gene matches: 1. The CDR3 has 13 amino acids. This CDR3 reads CASSWTGNYGYTF. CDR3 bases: TGTGCCAGCAGTTGGACAGGCAACTATGGCTACACCTTC.

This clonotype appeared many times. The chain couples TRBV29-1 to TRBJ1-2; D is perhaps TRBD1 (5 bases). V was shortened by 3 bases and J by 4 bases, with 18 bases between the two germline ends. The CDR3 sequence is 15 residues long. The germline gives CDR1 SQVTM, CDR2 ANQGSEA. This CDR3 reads CSVDSPLGGGYGYTF. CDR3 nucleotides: TGCAGCGTTGATTCCCCTCTGGGGGGGGGCTATGGCTACACCTTC.

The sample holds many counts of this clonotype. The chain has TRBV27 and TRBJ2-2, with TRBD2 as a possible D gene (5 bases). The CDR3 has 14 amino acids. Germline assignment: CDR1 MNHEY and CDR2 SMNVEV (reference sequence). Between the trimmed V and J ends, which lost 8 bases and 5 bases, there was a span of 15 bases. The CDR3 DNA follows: TGTGCCAGCGCCGCGGGCAACCCTACCGGGGAGCTGTTTTTT. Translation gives CASAAGNPTGELFF.

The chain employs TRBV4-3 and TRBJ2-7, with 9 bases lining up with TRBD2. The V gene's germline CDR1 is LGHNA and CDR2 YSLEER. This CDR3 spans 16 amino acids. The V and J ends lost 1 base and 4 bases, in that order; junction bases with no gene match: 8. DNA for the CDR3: TGCGCCAGCAGCCAAGGGAGCGGGAGGCCCGCATACGAGCAGTACTTC. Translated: CASSQGSGRPAYEQYF.